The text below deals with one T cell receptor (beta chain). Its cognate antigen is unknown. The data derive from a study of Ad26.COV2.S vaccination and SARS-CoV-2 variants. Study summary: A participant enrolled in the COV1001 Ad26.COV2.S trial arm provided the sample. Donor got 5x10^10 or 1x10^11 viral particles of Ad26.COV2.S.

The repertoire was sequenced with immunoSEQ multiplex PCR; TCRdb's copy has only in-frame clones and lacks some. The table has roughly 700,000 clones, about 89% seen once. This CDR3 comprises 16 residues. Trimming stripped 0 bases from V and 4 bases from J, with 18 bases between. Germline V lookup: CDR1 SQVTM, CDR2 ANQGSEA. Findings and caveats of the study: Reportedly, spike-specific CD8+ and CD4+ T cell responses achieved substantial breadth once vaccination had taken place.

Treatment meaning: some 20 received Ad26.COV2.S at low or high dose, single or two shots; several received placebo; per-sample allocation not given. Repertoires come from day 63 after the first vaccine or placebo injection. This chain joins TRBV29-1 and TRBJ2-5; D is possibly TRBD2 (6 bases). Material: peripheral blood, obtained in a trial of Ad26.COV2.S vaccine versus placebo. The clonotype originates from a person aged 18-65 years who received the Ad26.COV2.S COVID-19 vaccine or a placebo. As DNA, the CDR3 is TGCAGCGTTGAAGAGGGTAGCGGAAATTTGGGAGAGACCCAGTACTTC. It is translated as CSVEEGSGNLGETQYF.